These 27 T cell receptor beta chains were sequenced from one sample in a study of cytomegalovirus exposure and HLA in healthy donors. Both 60 Vbeta primers and 13 Jbeta primers went into the PCR. The table came from immunoSEQ multiplex PCR; TCRdb's copy has only in-frame clones and leaves some out. The table includes 90,000 to 110,000 clones, roughly 15% detected once. Source material: PBMCs. These receptors originate from a female donor in good health and CMV-seronegative.

The chain carries TRBV7-2 and TRBJ2-2; 7 bases line up with TRBD2. V gave up 2 bases and J gave up 4 bases; unmatched junction bases: 7. CDR1 and CDR2 from the germline V gene are SGHTA and FQGNSA. The length of the CDR3 is 16 residues. The CDR3 sequence: CASSLPLLARTGELFF. The CDR3 bases are TGTGCCAGCAGCTTACCTTTACTAGCGCGCACCGGGGAGCTGTTTTTT. The entire variable domain, with the rest obtained from reference TRBV7-2 and TRBJ2-2, is as follows: GAGVSQSPSNKVTEKGKDVELRCDPISGHTALYWYRQSLGQGLEFLIYFQGNSAPDKSGLPSDRFSAERTGGSVSTLTIQRTQQEDSAVYLCASSLPLLARTGELFFGEGSRLTVL.

This clone showed up just a few times. The chain joins TRBV5-8 to TRBJ2-3, with TRBD1 as a possible D gene (7 bases). With 6 bases removed from V and 0 bases from J, the gap between germline ends came to 17 bases. CDR1 is SGHTS, CDR2 YDEGEE, per germline. The CDR3 is made up of 16 amino acids. Written as DNA, the CDR3 is TGTGCCAGCAAAGAGGAGGGGGCGGATAGCACAGATACGCAGTATTTT. It is translated as CASKEEGADSTDTQYF. Supplemented by reference TRBV5-8 and TRBJ2-3, the full variable domain reads EAGVTQSPTHLIKTRGQQATLRCSPISGHTSVYWYQQALGLGLQFLLWYDEGEERNRGNFPPRFSGRQFPNYSSELNVNALELEDSALYLCASKEEGADSTDTQYFGPGTRLTVL.

The J gene is TRBJ2-1, the V gene TRBV12-5; D unclear. The germline V and J ends were trimmed by 6 bases and 4 bases, with 7 bases remaining between them. This CDR3 contains 12 residues. Germline V gene sequence: CDR1 LGHNT, CDR2 FRNRAP. The CDR3 loop reads CASGMQYNEQFF. The CDR3 DNA reads TGTGCTAGTGGGATGCAGTACAATGAGCAGTTCTTC.

CDR3 amino acids: CASSYNGLAGVREQFF. The CDR3 DNA reads as TGTGCCAGCAGTTACAATGGACTAGCGGGAGTCCGGGAGCAGTTCTTC. This chain uses TRBV6-5 with TRBJ2-1, with TRBD2 matching 13 bases. Germline V gene lookup returns CDR1 MNHEY and CDR2 SVGAGI. The CDR3 consists of 16 residues. J lost 10 bases, V lost 2 bases, and 8 bases had no gene match.

This clone turned up a few times. This rearrangement joins TRBV6-6 to TRBJ2-4; TRBD1 might be the D (6 bases). V shed 8 bases and J shed 0 bases, with 14 bases lying between them. The CDR3 runs 15 residues. Germline CDR1 and CDR2: MNHNY and SVGAGI (reference sequence). CDR3 in DNA: TGTGCCAGCCGGGACACCCCCTTAGCCAAAAACATTCAGTACTTC. This gives the protein CASRDTPLAKNIQYF.

This chain links TRBV10-1 with TRBJ1-3; D gene unclear. The CDR3 has 16 amino acids. Between the trimmed V and J ends, which lost 2 bases and 0 bases, there was a span of 11 bases. Looked up from germline, CDR1 is WNHNN and CDR2 is SYGVQD (reference sequence). The CDR3 is CASSEAGPLSGNTIYF. The DNA for the CDR3 is TGCGCCAGCAGTGAGGCAGGCCCGCTCTCTGGAAACACCATATATTTT.

This clone turned up a few times. This sequence joins TRBV9 and TRBJ1-1; no reliable D call. This CDR3 region has 14 residues. The V gene lost 0 bases and the J gene lost 1 base, with 7 bases spanning the gap. Germline assignment: CDR1 SGDLS and CDR2 YYNGEE. DNA of the CDR3: TGTGCCAGCAGCGTAGACAGTACGAACACTGAAGCTTTCTTT. Translation gives CASSVDSTNTEAFF. Full variable domain (missing parts from reference TRBV9 and TRBJ1-1): DSGVTQTPKHLITATGQRVTLRCSPRSGDLSVYWYQQSLDQGLQFLIQYYNGEERAKGNILERFSAQQFPDLHSELNLSSLELGDSALYFCASSVDSTNTEAFFGQGTRLTVV.

Only a few counts were recorded for this clone. The chain combines TRBV5-4 with TRBJ1-5; D is possibly TRBD1 (5 bases). CDR3 length equals 15 residues. Trimming left V 0 bases short and J 2 bases short, with 9 bases between. Germline V gene sequence: CDR1 SGHNT, CDR2 YYREEE (reference sequence). The CDR3 DNA sequence: TGTGCCAGCAGCTTGGATGCAGGGCGCAATCAGCCCCAGCATTTT. Translated, it gives CASSLDAGRNQPQHF.

This clone was picked up a small number of times. The chain joins TRBV6-6 to TRBJ2-3; D not resolved. Germline V gene data show CDR1 as MNHNY and CDR2 as SVGAGI (reference sequence). This CDR3 has 16 residues. V shed 2 bases and J shed 0 bases, with 12 bases lying between them. The CDR3 spells CASSYSRQTSTDTQYF. CDR3 nucleotide sequence: TGTGCCAGCAGTTACAGTCGCCAAACTAGCACAGATACGCAGTATTTT.

Only a few counts were recorded for this clone. The gene calls are TRBV5-1 and TRBJ2-7, with D unclear. Germline assignment: CDR1 SGHRS and CDR2 YFSETQ. The CDR3 runs to 13 residues. Trimming took off 0 bases at V and 2 bases at J, with 6 bases between the two ends. CDR3 loop: CASSLGYTYEQYF. CDR3 nucleotides: TGCGCCAGCAGCTTGGGGTACACCTACGAGCAGTACTTC.

The V gene is TRBV30, the J gene TRBJ2-1; TRBD2 matches 9 bases. The V gene's germline CDR1 is GTSNPN and CDR2 SVGIG (reference sequence). The ends lost 0 bases at V and 4 bases at J; junction bases unmatched: 1. CDR3 size: 14 residues. In DNA, the CDR3 is TGTGCCTGGAGTGTGACTAGCGGTTACAATGAGCAGTTCTTC. Its protein product is CAWSVTSGYNEQFF.

This clone was picked up a small number of times. The V gene is TRBV5-6, the J gene TRBJ1-2; possibly TRBD1 for D (6 bases). The germline V gene encodes CDR1 SGHDT and CDR2 YYEEEE. The V end was cut by 1 base, the J end by 8 bases, with 18 bases between. The CDR3 covers 15 residues. Here the CDR3 reads CASSLFSRQVPGYTF. For the CDR3, the DNA is TGTGCCAGCAGCTTGTTCTCACGACAGGTCCCCGGCTACACCTTC.

This clone was seen a few times. The chain is built from TRBV9 and TRBJ2-7, with TRBD2 matching 13 bases. There are 15 residues in the CDR3. V gave up 1 base and J gave up 5 bases; unmatched junction bases: 3. Germline CDR1 SGDLS, CDR2 YYNGEE. CDR3 nucleotides: TGTGCCAGCAGCGTAATCGGGACTAGCGGGAACGAGCAGTACTTC. It codes for CASSVIGTSGNEQYF. Full variable domain (outside the CDR3, taken from reference TRBV9 and TRBJ2-7): DSGVTQTPKHLITATGQRVTLRCSPRSGDLSVYWYQQSLDQGLQFLIQYYNGEERAKGNILERFSAQQFPDLHSELNLSSLELGDSALYFCASSVIGTSGNEQYFGPGTRLTVT.

This rearrangement joins TRBV4-1 to TRBJ1-5; 7 bases match TRBD1. Germline-derived CDR1 and CDR2 are MGHRA and YSYEKL. This CDR3 comprises 15 residues. With V trimmed by 2 bases and J by 4 bases, 5 bases remained unmatched. CDR3 DNA sequence: TGCGCCAGCAGCCAATTGGGACAGCAGAATCAGCCCCAGCATTTT. It yields the protein CASSQLGQQNQPQHF.

The chain carries TRBV7-9 and TRBJ2-1, with D possibly TRBD2 on 5 matching bases. V was shortened by 5 bases and J by 4 bases, with 12 bases between the two germline ends. The germline V gene encodes CDR1 SEHNR and CDR2 FQNEAQ (reference sequence). CDR3 size: 14 residues. Written as DNA, the CDR3 is TGTGCCAGCAGCCCGGGCGCGGGTTACAATGAGCAGTTCTTC. Translated: CASSPGAGYNEQFF.

The J gene is TRBJ2-1, the V gene TRBV6-6; 8 nucleotides align to TRBD1. The CDR3 contains 14 residues. The germline CDR1 and CDR2 sequences are MNHNY and SVGAGI (reference sequence). Losses at the gene ends were 5 bases for V and 7 bases for J; bases not matched to a gene: 7. CDR3 nucleotide sequence: TGTGCCAGCAGTGATGGACAGGGTAGGAATGAGCAGTTCTTC. Translating gives CASSDGQGRNEQFF.

The sample holds a few counts of this clone. The rearrangement uses TRBV5-4 and TRBJ2-2; TRBD2 aligns across 16 bases. The length of the CDR3 is 18 residues. The ends lost 4 bases at V and 3 bases at J; junction bases unmatched: 6. The germline V gene encodes CDR1 SGHNT and CDR2 YYREEE (reference sequence). The CDR3 here is CASSPGLAGGQYTGELFF. CDR3 sequence (DNA): TGTGCCAGCAGCCCGGGACTAGCGGGGGGGCAGTACACCGGGGAGCTGTTTTTT.

This rearrangement joins TRBV29-1 to TRBJ2-1; tentatively, D is TRBD1 (8 bases). This CDR3 comprises 19 residues. Germline-derived CDR1 and CDR2 are SQVTM and ANQGSEA. Trimming shortened V by 3 bases and J by 4 bases, and 28 bases separated the two germline ends. Here the CDR3 reads CSVESRDRSRLAVYNEQFF. Written as DNA, the CDR3 is TGCAGCGTTGAGTCTAGGGACAGGAGTCGGCTAGCGGTTTACAATGAGCAGTTCTTC.

This clone has only a few counts. The V call is TRBV5-6, the J call TRBJ2-3; 8 positions match TRBD2. The CDR3 is 16 residues long. Looked up from germline, CDR1 is SGHDT and CDR2 is YYEEEE. Losses at the gene ends were 4 bases for V and 2 bases for J; bases not matched to a gene: 9. The DNA for the CDR3 is TGTGCCAGCAGCCTCCGGGGGGGGCCGTACACAGATACGCAGTATTTT. It codes for CASSLRGGPYTDTQYF.

This clone appeared a few times. The chain recombines TRBV6-5 with TRBJ1-2; 9 bases agree with TRBD1. Trimming removed 6 bases from V and 4 bases from J; junction bases left unmatched: 9. The CDR3 contains 15 residues. Germline V gene data show CDR1 as MNHEY and CDR2 as SVGAGI. The DNA of the CDR3 is TGTGCCAGCAGAGGGCATGGGACAGGGATCTATGGCTACACCTTC. Encoded protein: CASRGHGTGIYGYTF.

This clone has a handful of counts. The chain links TRBV27 to TRBJ2-7, with 10 bases aligning to TRBD2. J lost 3 bases, V lost 4 bases, and 12 bases had no gene match. The CDR3 is made up of 17 amino acids. Germline lookup yields CDR1 MNHEY and CDR2 SMNVEV (reference sequence). DNA for the CDR3: TGTGCCAGCAGTTGGAGCGGGAGGGCCACGGTAATCTACGAGCAGTACTTC. Protein product: CASSWSGRATVIYEQYF.

This clone was counted between two and nine times. V gene TRBV7-6 combines with J gene TRBJ2-5, with 12 bases aligning to TRBD1. Unmatched junction bases numbered 5, after V lost 5 bases and J lost 4 bases. Germline CDR1 and CDR2: SGHVS and FNYEAQ. This CDR3 is 15 amino acids long. Here the CDR3 DNA reads TGTGCCAGCAGCGGGGGGACAGGGGGCGGAGAGACCCAGTACTTC. Translating gives CASSGGTGGGETQYF. The full variable domain, completed using reference TRBV7-6 and TRBJ2-5, is GAGVSQSPRYKVTKRGQDVALRCDPISGHVSLYWYRQALGQGPEFLTYFNYEAQQDKSGLPNDRFSAERPEGSISTLTIQRTEQRDSAMYRCASSGGTGGGETQYFGPGTRLLVL.

This rearrangement joins TRBV5-6 to TRBJ1-5, with TRBD1 identical over 8 bases. Germline lookup yields CDR1 SGHDT and CDR2 YYEEEE. The CDR3 has 14 amino acids. Trimming cost V 4 bases and J 6 bases; bases outside gene matches: 6. The DNA of the CDR3 is TGTGCCAGCAGCAGAAGGACAGGGCTTCAGCCCCAGCATTTT. Protein sequence: CASSRRTGLQPQHF.

This clone has only a few counts. The rearrangement uses TRBV20-1 and TRBJ2-1; possibly TRBD1 for D (6 bases). The CDR3 has 10 amino acids. Trimming removed 6 bases at V and 14 bases at J, with 14 bases between. The V gene's germline CDR1 is DFQATT and CDR2 SNEGSKA (reference sequence). The CDR3 is CSAKTGSEFF. CDR3 DNA: TGCAGTGCAAAGACAGGATCGGAGTTCTTC.

This clone was seen a handful of times. This chain uses TRBV6-1 with TRBJ2-4, with TRBD2 as a possible D gene (7 bases). The CDR3 runs to 15 residues. CDR1 and CDR2 (germline): MNHNS, SASEGT. V shed 4 bases and J shed 2 bases, with 12 bases lying between them. This chain's CDR3 is CASSGGGGSKNIQYF. CDR3 DNA sequence: TGTGCCAGCAGTGGGGGAGGGGGGTCCAAAAACATTCAGTACTTC.

V gene TRBV7-9 combines with J gene TRBJ2-3; 9 nucleotides align to TRBD1. CDR1 and CDR2 (germline): SEHNR, FQNEAQ (reference sequence). Trimming took 1 base from V and 3 from J; bases not matched to a gene: 2. CDR3 length equals 15 residues. This chain's CDR3 is CASSLVGQGTDTQYF. Here the CDR3 DNA reads TGTGCCAGCAGCTTAGTGGGACAGGGTACAGATACGCAGTATTTT.

The chain combines TRBV23-1 with TRBJ2-7; D may be TRBD2 (5 bases). TRBV23-1 is reported as an ORF; its role is uncertain. The CDR3 loop spans 14 amino acids. V gave up 8 bases and J gave up 5 bases, with 19 bases separating them. CDR3 coding DNA: TGCGCCAGCCGACCAAACGACGGGATCGACGAGCAGTACTTC. This sequence encodes CASRPNDGIDEQYF.